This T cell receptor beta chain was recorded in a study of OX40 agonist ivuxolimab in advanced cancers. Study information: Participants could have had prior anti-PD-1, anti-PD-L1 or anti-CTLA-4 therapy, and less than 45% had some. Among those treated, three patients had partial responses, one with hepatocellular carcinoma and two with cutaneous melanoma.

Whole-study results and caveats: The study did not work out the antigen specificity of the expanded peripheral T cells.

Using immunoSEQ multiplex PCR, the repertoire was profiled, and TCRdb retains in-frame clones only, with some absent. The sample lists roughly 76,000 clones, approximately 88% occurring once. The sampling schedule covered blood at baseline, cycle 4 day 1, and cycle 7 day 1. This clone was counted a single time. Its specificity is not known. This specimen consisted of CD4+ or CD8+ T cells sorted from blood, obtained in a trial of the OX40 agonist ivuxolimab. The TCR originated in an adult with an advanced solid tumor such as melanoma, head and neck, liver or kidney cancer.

CDR3 nucleotide sequence: TGTGCCAGCAGCTCAAAAGGGGGGCTAGCGCTTACAAGTGGGGACGAGCAGTACTTC. Encoded protein: CASSSKGGLALTSGDEQYF. The V gene is TRBV7-9, the J gene TRBJ2-7; D might be TRBD1 or TRBD2, each matching 6 bases. V was cut by 4 bases and J by 5 bases, with 30 bases left in between. Germline V gene sequence: CDR1 SEHNR, CDR2 FQNEAQ (reference sequence). The CDR3 has 19 residues.